Each of the 21 T cell receptor beta chains below was sequenced from the same sample in a study of CD8 T cells in Susac syndrome. Random hexamers were used to reverse transcribe roughly 0.5 to 1 ug of RNA. TCRdb re-called the immunoSEQ multiplex PCR reads through MiXCR, storing one row per CDR3 protein. Among some 96,000 distinct CDR3 sequences listed, around 94% were seen once. The sequenced sample consisted of CD4+ T cells from PBMCs. The receptor source for this set is a human donor with Susac syndrome.

Of note for this clonotype: The junction and the germline gene differ at one end; a read error may be behind it. The chain has TRBV12-3 or TRBV12-4 and TRBJ2-5; 12 bases map to TRBD2. This CDR3 spans 12 amino acids. The CDR3 DNA sequence: TGTGCCAGCAGTGCGTCGACTAGCGGGGGTACCTTC. Its translation is CASSASTSGGTF.

This chain uses TRBV7-2 with TRBJ1-1, with 7 bases lining up with TRBD1. The CDR3 is made up of 16 amino acids. The germline gives CDR1 SGHTA, CDR2 FQGNSA. V dropped 2 bases and J dropped 8; count of bases not matched to a gene: 14. CDR3 in amino acids: CASSLRPPTGASEAFF. In nucleotides, the CDR3 is TGTGCCAGCAGCTTACGTCCCCCTACAGGGGCCTCGGAAGCTTTCTTT.

CDR3 amino acids: CSVARGAGGPYEQYF. The DNA for the CDR3 is TGCAGCGTTGCCCGAGGGGCGGGGGGCCCCTACGAGCAGTACTTC. V usage is TRBV29-1 and J usage is TRBJ2-7; TRBD2 matches 8 bases. This CDR3 region has 15 residues. V gave up 4 bases and J gave up 2 bases; unmatched junction bases: 10. Per the germline V gene, CDR1 is SQVTM and CDR2 is ANQGSEA.

This rearrangement joins TRBV29-1 to TRBJ2-6, with D possibly TRBD1 on 6 matching bases. With 5 bases removed from V and 0 bases from J, the gap between germline ends came to 8 bases. CDR3 length: 14 residues. Germline CDR1 SQVTM, CDR2 ANQGSEA. The CDR3, as DNA: TGCAGCGTTAGGACAGACTCTGGGGCCAACGTCCTGACTTTC. Amino acids: CSVRTDSGANVLTF.

The J gene is TRBJ2-7, the V gene TRBV20-1; the D is unclear. The CDR3 length is 13 residues. V was shortened by 1 base and J by 0 bases, with 7 bases between the two germline ends. Germline CDR1 and CDR2: DFQATT and SNEGSKA (reference sequence). The CDR3 loop is CSARGASSYEQYF. In nucleotides, the CDR3 is TGCAGTGCTAGAGGGGCCTCCTCCTACGAGCAGTACTTC.

This chain links TRBV7-9 with TRBJ2-5, with D hard to call. Germline loops: CDR1 SEHNR, CDR2 FQNEAQ (reference sequence). The CDR3 contains 12 residues. V was trimmed by 5 bases and J by 4 bases, leaving 8 bases between them. The CDR3 protein is CASSQSGETQYF. For the CDR3, the DNA is TGTGCCAGCAGCCAGAGTGGAGAGACCCAGTACTTC.

The chain employs TRBV28 and TRBJ1-1; TRBD1 might be the D (6 bases). Germline V lookup: CDR1 MDHEN, CDR2 SYDVKM. The CDR3 totals 13 residues. V was shortened by 5 bases and J by 10 bases, with 17 bases between the two germline ends. As DNA, the CDR3 is TGTGCCAGCAGTATGGACAGCGCGTTGGGAGCTTTCTTT. As protein: CASSMDSALGAFF.

The chain is built from TRBV7-9 and TRBJ2-3; possible D gene TRBD2, 5 bases. The V and J ends lost 4 bases and 1 base respectively, with 15 bases between them. The germline CDR1 and CDR2 sequences are SEHNR and FQNEAQ (reference sequence). This CDR3 has 16 amino acids. The CDR3 region is CASSSTSSGGTDTQYF. In DNA form, the CDR3 reads TGTGCCAGCAGCTCTACCTCGTCCGGGGGCACAGATACGCAGTATTTT.

The chain carries TRBV13 and TRBJ2-7; 8 positions agree with TRBD2. J gave up 7 bases and V 5 bases, and 10 bases lay outside the gene matches. There are 14 residues in the CDR3. The germline V gene has CDR1 PRHDT and CDR2 FYEKMQ (reference sequence). The DNA of the CDR3 is TGTGCCAGCAGCGTTTCCGGGACTAGTGGGGAGCAGTACTTC. Protein product: CASSVSGTSGEQYF.

The chain links TRBV7-2 to TRBJ2-4, with D tentatively TRBD1 (5 bases). Looked up from germline, CDR1 is SGHTA and CDR2 is FQGNSA. With 5 bases removed from V and 9 bases from J, the gap between germline ends came to 11 bases. CDR3 length: 12 amino acids. This chain's CDR3 is CASSPTGSIQYF. The CDR3 DNA reads TGTGCCAGCAGCCCCACAGGAAGCATTCAGTACTTC.

The chain couples TRBV7-2 to TRBJ1-2, with 10 nucleotides matching TRBD1. The V segment lost 2 bases and the J segment 1 base; nucleotides outside the gene matches: 4. Germline V gene sequence: CDR1 SGHTA, CDR2 FQGNSA. The CDR3 spans 16 residues. The CDR3 loop is CASSLYGTGVNYGYTF. The DNA of the CDR3 is TGTGCCAGCAGCTTATACGGGACAGGGGTTAACTATGGCTACACCTTC.

The chain combines TRBV7-9 with TRBJ2-7; 13 bases are a match to TRBD2. This CDR3 has 15 residues. J gave up 2 bases and V 8 bases, and 6 bases lay outside the gene matches. The germline gives CDR1 SEHNR, CDR2 FQNEAQ (reference sequence). DNA of the CDR3: TGTGCCAGCGGGGGACTAGCGGGGACCACCTACGAGCAGTACTTC. Amino acid sequence: CASGGLAGTTYEQYF.

The V and J genes are TRBV28 and TRBJ2-7, with D perhaps TRBD2 (5 bases). The CDR3 spans 13 residues. The germline V gene encodes CDR1 MDHEN and CDR2 SYDVKM. V lost 7 bases and J 2 bases, leaving 12 bases between the germline ends. The CDR3 DNA sequence: TGTGCCAGCAATTCCGGGATTGCCTACGAGCAGTACTTC. This sequence encodes CASNSGIAYEQYF.

The chain has TRBV7-9 and TRBJ2-1; D remains unclear. There are 11 residues in the CDR3. V lost 5 bases, J lost 7 bases, and 6 bases lay in between. The germline V gene encodes CDR1 SEHNR and CDR2 FQNEAQ (reference sequence). CDR3 protein: CASSPINEQFF. CDR3 in DNA: TGTGCCAGCAGCCCGATAAATGAGCAGTTCTTC. Full variable domain (outside the CDR3, taken from reference TRBV7-9 and TRBJ2-1): DTGVSQNPRHKITKRGQNVTFRCDPISEHNRLYWYRQTLGQGPEFLTYFQNEAQLEKSRLLSDRFSAERPKGSFSTLEIQRTEQGDSAMYLCASSPINEQFFGPGTRLTVL.

The chain couples TRBV7-9 to TRBJ2-5; possible D gene TRBD2, 5 bases. V was shortened by 8 bases and J by 2 bases, with 9 bases between the two germline ends. The CDR3 runs to 12 residues. Per germline, CDR1 SEHNR and CDR2 FQNEAQ (reference sequence). The CDR3 region has the DNA TGTGCCAGCTCCCCGGGACAAGAGACCCAGTACTTC. It codes for CASSPGQETQYF.

The chain employs TRBV7-2 and TRBJ2-1; TRBD2 matches at 9 bases. V lost 6 bases, J lost 8 bases, and 8 bases stayed unmatched. The V gene's germline CDR1 is SGHTA and CDR2 FQGNSA. The CDR3 length is 14 residues. The CDR3 loop reads CASSPSGGPHEQFF. The CDR3 DNA reads TGTGCCAGCAGTCCCAGCGGGGGGCCCCATGAGCAGTTCTTC.

V gene TRBV30 combines with J gene TRBJ1-2, with D possibly TRBD1 on 6 matching bases. Trimming took off 3 bases at V and 4 bases at J, with 15 bases between the two ends. Germline V gives CDR1 GTSNPN, CDR2 SVGIG (reference sequence). CDR3 length: 14 amino acids. CDR3 sequence reads: CAWSPQGRAYGYTF. The CDR3 DNA is TGTGCCTGGAGCCCCCAGGGGCGTGCCTATGGCTACACCTTC.

The J gene is TRBJ1-4, the V gene TRBV10-3; no clear D. The CDR3 length is 9 residues. V lost 8 bases, J lost 8 bases, and 3 bases lay in between. Germline V gene lookup returns CDR1 ENHRY and CDR2 SYGVKD. In DNA form, the CDR3 reads TGTGCCATCCTAGAAAAACTGTTTTTT. Translated: CAILEKLFF.

V usage is TRBV28 and J usage is TRBJ1-3; D not resolved. The germline V and J ends were trimmed by 4 bases and 0 bases, with 16 bases remaining between them. This CDR3 contains 17 residues. Germline V lookup: CDR1 MDHEN, CDR2 SYDVKM. The CDR3 DNA reads TGTGCCAGCAGTTCCCTAGGACTGAGACTCTCTGGAAACACCATATATTTT. This translates into CASSSLGLRLSGNTIYF.

V usage is TRBV29-1 and J usage is TRBJ2-3; 11 positions agree with TRBD2. Germline CDR1 SQVTM, CDR2 ANQGSEA. V gave up 3 bases and J gave up 6 bases; unmatched junction bases: 2. The CDR3 is 13 amino acids. CDR3 sequence reads: CSVETSGVDTQYF. The DNA of the CDR3 is TGCAGCGTTGAGACTAGCGGGGTGGATACGCAGTATTTT.

This chain connects TRBV29-1 to TRBJ1-1, with D maybe TRBD1 (6 bases). This CDR3 comprises 12 residues. The germline V gene has CDR1 SQVTM and CDR2 ANQGSEA. Trimming stripped 7 bases from V and 1 base from J, with 10 bases between. As DNA, the CDR3 is TGCAGCGCCCAACAGGGGAACACTGAAGCTTTCTTT. Encoded protein: CSAQQGNTEAFF.